In this sample, the clone carrying this T cell receptor beta chain turned up once. The data derive from a study of radiotherapy plus CTLA-4 blockade in lung cancer. Repertoires were generated with immunoSEQ multiplex PCR, while TCRdb's copy carries only in-frame clones and drops some. Found here are approximately 77,000 clones, 70% to 85% of them singletons; the top ten hold around 0.72%. The CDR3 runs 13 residues. V gave up 11 bases and J gave up 0 bases, with 13 bases separating them. Germline V gives CDR1 WSHSY, CDR2 SAAADI. The clonotype comes from a human donor with non-small cell lung cancer who had stable disease on radiotherapy plus ipilimumab. The chain joins TRBV10-2 to TRBJ1-2; TRBD1 might be the D (5 bases). This specimen was peripheral blood, taken from a patient treated with radiotherapy plus ipilimumab. This CDR3 reads CALSDRPNYGYTF. In nucleotides, the CDR3 is TGCGCCCTCTCTGACAGACCTAACTATGGCTACACCTTC.